The T cell receptor beta chain described here comes from a study of early T cells in non-severe SARS-CoV-2 infection. Study-level background: Chains stayed unpaired after sequencing of bulk RNA from unsorted whole blood.

Comments on this clonotype: Its antigen is currently unknown.

Individual cDNA molecules received unique molecular identifiers during library preparation. TCRdb processed the 5' RACE reads anew with MiXCR; each CDR3 protein has one entry. The table shows approximately 80,000 distinct CDR3 sequences, with roughly 12% occurring only once. Study-level points and caveats: Matches to VDJdb favored anti-spike CD8 responses and missed private and CD4 specificities.

Trimming stripped 3 bases from V and 6 bases from J, with 5 bases between. The CDR3 totals 11 residues. Germline-derived CDR1 and CDR2 are SGHAT and FQNNGV. The clonotype was recovered from an adult who was a healthcare worker with PCR-confirmed SARS-CoV-2 infection or an uninfected control (not recorded which). This chain connects TRBV11-2 to TRBJ2-5; D uncertain. Sequences were obtained from whole blood. The CDR3 loop is CASSFRQTQYF. In DNA, the CDR3 is TGTGCCAGCAGCTTTAGGCAGACCCAGTACTTC.